The rows below give T cell receptor beta chains drawn from one sample of a study of cytomegalovirus exposure and HLA in healthy donors. TCRdb's copy holds only in-frame clones and misses some; the assay was immunoSEQ multiplex PCR. Of tens of thousands of clones listed, roughly 79% are singletons. The sample consisted of PBMCs. These receptors were obtained from a woman aged 25 to 39 in good health and CMV-seronegative. Both conserved end residues are part of each CDR3. The D gene is left open where the match is weak. Only some rows state a clone size, as once, few, many or a class for expanded clones.

clone_size | j_call | v_call | d_call | cdr3_aa | cdr3_nt
NA | TRBJ2-3 | TRBV6-5 | NA | CASRPNRGSTDTQYF | TGTGCCAGCAGACCGAATAGAGGGAGCACAGATACGCAGTATTTT
NA | TRBJ2-3 | TRBV28 | TRBD1 | CAAGRGQGTGTQYF | TGTGCCGCCGGTCGGGGACAGGGAACAGGTACGCAGTATTTT
once | TRBJ1-6 | TRBV6-6 | TRBD1 | CASSQTGTVGSPLHF | TGTGCCAGCAGTCAAACCGGGACAGTCGGCTCACCCCTCCACTTT
NA | TRBJ2-6 | TRBV9 | NA | CASSDRGAGANVLTF | TGTGCCAGCAGCGATCGGGGGGCCGGGGCCAACGTCCTGACTTTC
NA | TRBJ2-1 | TRBV4-2 | NA | CASSQLVGGNEQFF | TGTGCCAGCAGCCAACTAGTGGGGGGCAATGAGCAGTTCTTC
NA | TRBJ2-7 | TRBV10-3 | TRBD2 | CAISQNRLAGGYEQYF | TGTGCCATCAGCCAAAACCGACTAGCGGGAGGGTACGAGCAGTACTTC
NA | TRBJ1-5 | TRBV30 | NA | CALQLGAQQPQHF | TGTGCCTTACAACTGGGGGCCCAACAGCCCCAGCATTTT
NA | TRBJ1-4 | TRBV21-1 | NA | CASSKVPGNSTNEKLFF | TGTGCCAGCAGCAAAGTCCCCGGGAATTCAACTAATGAAAAACTGTTTTTT
NA | TRBJ2-1 | TRBV29-1 | TRBD2 | CSGGGVAGYNEQFF | TGCAGCGGAGGAGGTGTAGCGGGATACAATGAGCAGTTCTTC
NA | TRBJ2-7 | TRBV4-2 | TRBD2 | CASSPLGLAGGEGYEQYF | TGTGCCAGCAGCCCCCTGGGACTAGCGGGAGGGGAGGGGTACGAGCAGTACTTC
NA | TRBJ2-7 | TRBV4-1 | NA | CASSQVSGAAREQYF | TGCGCCAGCAGCCAAGTATCCGGTGCGGCTAGGGAGCAGTACTTC
NA | TRBJ2-3 | TRBV7-9 | NA | CASSFLSDTQYF | TGTGCCAGCAGCTTCTTATCAGATACGCAGTATTTT
NA | TRBJ1-4 | TRBV27 | TRBD1 | CASPRDRAEKLFF | TGTGCCAGCCCCCGGGACAGGGCTGAAAAACTGTTTTTT
NA | TRBJ2-7 | TRBV5-5 | TRBD2 | CASSLERGGNYEQYF | TGTGCCAGCAGCTTGGAACGGGGAGGGAACTACGAGCAGTACTTC
NA | TRBJ2-3 | TRBV6-1 | NA | CASSYGDTQYF | TGTGCCAGCAGTTACGGGGATACGCAGTATTTT
NA | TRBJ2-1 | TRBV5-1 | TRBD2 | CASSLIPGLTYNEQFF | TGCGCCAGCAGCTTAATTCCGGGACTAACCTACAATGAGCAGTTCTTC
few | TRBJ1-1 | TRBV10-1 | TRBD1 | CASSRTGDGQAFF | TGCGCCAGCAGTCGGACAGGGGATGGGCAAGCTTTCTTT
NA | TRBJ1-1 | TRBV5-1 | TRBD1 | CASSVGQVGLTEAFF | TGCGCCAGCAGCGTGGGACAGGTGGGCCTCACTGAAGCTTTCTTT
NA | TRBJ2-5 | TRBV30 | TRBD2 | CASEISGSGGTQYF | TGTGCCTCAGAAATAAGCGGGAGCGGGGGGACCCAGTACTTC
NA | TRBJ2-7 | TRBV28 | NA | CASSSPGREQYF | TGTGCCAGCAGTTCCCCAGGGCGGGAGCAGTACTTC
NA | TRBJ2-1 | TRBV28 | NA | CATAAGLNEQFF | TGTGCAACAGCCGCGGGGCTCAATGAGCAGTTCTTC
NA | TRBJ2-1 | TRBV4-2 | TRBD2 | CASSQTSGRGSYNEQFF | TGTGCCAGCAGCCAGACTAGCGGGAGAGGATCCTACAATGAGCAGTTCTTC
NA | TRBJ2-2 | TRBV5-1 | NA | CASSSLNTGELFF | TGCGCCAGCAGCTCATTGAACACCGGGGAGCTGTTTTTT
once | TRBJ2-3 | TRBV28 | TRBD2 | CASSPGLAGGTDTQYF | TGTGCCAGCAGCCCAGGACTAGCGGGAGGCACAGATACGCAGTATTTT
once | TRBJ2-2 | TRBV7-3 | NA | CASSAAKPTGELFF | TGTGCCAGCAGCGCCGCAAAGCCCACCGGGGAGCTGTTTTTT
NA | TRBJ1-5 | TRBV6-1 | TRBD1 | CASNIGTVQNQPQHF | TGTGCCAGCAATATCGGGACAGTCCAGAATCAGCCCCAGCATTTT
NA | TRBJ1-1 | TRBV6-1 | NA | CASRTGKNTEAFF | TGTGCCAGCAGAACAGGGAAAAACACTGAAGCTTTCTTT
NA | TRBJ1-1 | TRBV29-1 | NA | CSVDTGMNTEAFF | TGCAGCGTTGACACAGGGATGAACACTGAAGCTTTCTTT
NA | TRBJ1-5 | TRBV5-3 | NA | CARSYGSPSNQPQHF | TGTGCCAGAAGCTACGGGTCCCCTAGCAATCAGCCCCAGCATTTT
NA | TRBJ2-7 | TRBV5-4 | TRBD2 | CASSWGLAGSEQYF | TGTGCCAGCAGCTGGGGACTAGCGGGAAGCGAGCAGTACTTC
NA | TRBJ2-1 | TRBV14 | TRBD2 | CASSHSGLAGVKFF | TGTGCCAGCAGCCACTCGGGACTAGCGGGAGTGAAGTTCTTC
few | TRBJ2-5 | TRBV6-5 | TRBD2 | CASSYPGGAETQYF | TGTGCCAGCAGTTACCCGGGGGGTGCGGAGACCCAGTACTTC
NA | TRBJ2-7 | TRBV11-2 | TRBD2 | CASSYTSGSREQYF | TGTGCCAGCAGCTATACTAGCGGGAGTCGCGAGCAGTACTTC
NA | TRBJ1-5 | TRBV7-9 | NA | CSSSLSGDGIYQPQHF | TGTTCCAGCAGCTTAAGCGGAGACGGCATTTATCAGCCCCAGCATTTT
NA | TRBJ1-1 | TRBV9 | NA | CASSVDGGTEAFF | TGTGCCAGCAGCGTAGACGGGGGCACTGAAGCTTTCTTT
once | TRBJ1-6 | TRBV6-1 | TRBD1 | CASRGTGGDSPLHF | TGTGCCAGCAGGGGGACAGGGGGCGATTCACCCCTCCACTTT
NA | TRBJ1-4 | TRBV5-1 | NA | CASSSQGLVGEKLFF | TGCGCCAGCAGCTCACAGGGCTTAGTGGGGGAAAAACTGTTTTTT
NA | TRBJ2-7 | TRBV27 | NA | CASSFSPPRKYEQYF | TGTGCCAGCAGTTTCTCCCCGCCGCGAAAATACGAGCAGTACTTC
NA | TRBJ2-1 | TRBV5-1 | TRBD1 | CASNTGQGGSYNEQFF | TGCGCCAGCAACACGGGACAGGGGGGATCCTACAATGAGCAGTTCTTC
NA | TRBJ2-1 | TRBV2 | TRBD2 | CASRRVAGVGNEQFF | TGTGCCAGCAGGAGGGTAGCGGGAGTAGGCAATGAGCAGTTCTTC
NA | TRBJ1-2 | TRBV18 | NA | CASSPQTGVDYGYTF | TGTGCCAGCTCACCACAGACCGGGGTCGACTATGGCTACACCTTC
NA | TRBJ2-1 | TRBV11-3 | TRBD1 | CASSLDGTADNEQFF | TGTGCCAGCAGCTTAGATGGGACAGCGGACAATGAGCAGTTCTTC
NA | TRBJ2-5 | TRBV10-3 | NA | CATKGRPLETQYF | TGTGCCACAAAGGGGAGGCCGTTAGAGACCCAGTACTTC
NA | TRBJ2-5 | TRBV9 | TRBD2 | CASSPKLAGVVWGETQYF | TGTGCCAGCAGCCCCAAACTAGCGGGAGTTGTTTGGGGGGAGACCCAGTACTTC
NA | TRBJ2-3 | TRBV18 | NA | CASSPIPTGFADTQYF | TGTGCCAGCTCACCGATACCCACAGGGTTCGCGGATACGCAGTATTTT
few | TRBJ2-7 | TRBV11-1 | TRBD2 | CASSLARTSGSPSYEQYF | TGTGCCAGCAGCTTAGCGCGTACTAGCGGGAGCCCCTCCTACGAGCAGTACTTC
NA | TRBJ2-3 | TRBV5-5 | NA | CASSSGLGAPTDTQYF | TGTGCCAGCAGCTCAGGTCTGGGGGCACCGACAGATACGCAGTATTTT
NA | TRBJ2-1 | TRBV19 | NA | CASSIDGSSYNEQFF | TGTGCCAGTAGTATTGACGGGAGCTCCTACAATGAGCAGTTCTTC